This record covers a single T cell receptor (beta chain). As yet, its antigen is unknown. The data stem from a study of PD-1 blockade in mismatch repair-deficient tumors. Overall study context: All were previously treated, progressing patients with about 12 mismatch repair-deficient cancer types. Whole-study findings and limits: Tumor-resident clones, often undetectable pretreatment in blood, expanded then contracted after pembrolizumab.

There are 14 residues in the CDR3. With 6 bases removed from V and 0 bases from J, the gap between germline ends came to 9 bases. Germline V gene lookup returns CDR1 MDHEN and CDR2 SYDVKM. The repertoire was sequenced with immunoSEQ multiplex PCR; TCRdb's copy has only in-frame clones and lacks some. Of approximately 100,000 clones detected, 82% appear once; the ten largest clones hold around 6.9%. All patients were mismatch repair deficient, assessed by either PCR or immunohistochemistry. The TCR-sequenced patients were a few responders to pembrolizumab. The origin of this receptor is an adult with mismatch repair-deficient cancer. The chain uses TRBV28 and TRBJ1-5, with D perhaps TRBD1 (5 bases). Sequences were derived from peripheral blood, sampled roughly 35 weeks after starting pembrolizumab. This chain's CDR3 is CASRQTGSNQPQHF. The CDR3 DNA sequence: TGTGCCAGCAGACAAACAGGTAGCAATCAGCCCCAGCATTTT.